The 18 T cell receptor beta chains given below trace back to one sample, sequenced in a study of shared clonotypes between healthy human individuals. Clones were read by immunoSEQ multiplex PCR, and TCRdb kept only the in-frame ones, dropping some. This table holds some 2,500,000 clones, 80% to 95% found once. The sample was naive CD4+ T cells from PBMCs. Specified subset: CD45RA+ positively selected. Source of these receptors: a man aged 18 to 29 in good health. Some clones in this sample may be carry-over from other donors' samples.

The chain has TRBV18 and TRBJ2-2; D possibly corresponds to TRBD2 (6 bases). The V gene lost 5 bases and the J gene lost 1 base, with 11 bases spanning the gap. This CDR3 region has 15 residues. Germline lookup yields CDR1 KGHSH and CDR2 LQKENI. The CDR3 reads CASSNREKNTGELFF. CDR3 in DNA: TGTGCCAGCTCAAACCGGGAGAAGAACACCGGGGAGCTGTTTTTT.

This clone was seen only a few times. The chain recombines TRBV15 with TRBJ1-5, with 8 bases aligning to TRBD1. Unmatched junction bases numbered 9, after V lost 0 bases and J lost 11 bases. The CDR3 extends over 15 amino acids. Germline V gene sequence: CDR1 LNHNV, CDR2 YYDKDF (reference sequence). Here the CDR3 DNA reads TGTGCCACCAGCAGAGATCGACAGGGGATAAGGACCCAGCATTTT. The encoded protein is CATSRDRQGIRTQHF.

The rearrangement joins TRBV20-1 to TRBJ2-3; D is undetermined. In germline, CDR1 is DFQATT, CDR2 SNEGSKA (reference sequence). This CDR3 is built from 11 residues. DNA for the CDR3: TGCAGCTACTCGTACACAGATACGCAGTATTTT. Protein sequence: CSYSYTDTQYF.

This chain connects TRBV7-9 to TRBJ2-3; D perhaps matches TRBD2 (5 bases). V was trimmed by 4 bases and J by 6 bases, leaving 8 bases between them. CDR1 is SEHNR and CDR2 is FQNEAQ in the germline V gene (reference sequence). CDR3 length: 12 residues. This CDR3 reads CASSSLGDTQYF. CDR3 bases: TGTGCCAGCAGCTCACTAGGGGATACGCAGTATTTT.

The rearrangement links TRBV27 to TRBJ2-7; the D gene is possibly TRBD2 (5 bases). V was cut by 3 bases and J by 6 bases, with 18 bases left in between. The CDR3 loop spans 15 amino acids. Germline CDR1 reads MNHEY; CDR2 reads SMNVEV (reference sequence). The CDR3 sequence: CASSFTPGSAPEQYF. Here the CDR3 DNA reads TGTGCCAGCAGTTTTACCCCGGGAAGCGCCCCCGAGCAGTACTTC.

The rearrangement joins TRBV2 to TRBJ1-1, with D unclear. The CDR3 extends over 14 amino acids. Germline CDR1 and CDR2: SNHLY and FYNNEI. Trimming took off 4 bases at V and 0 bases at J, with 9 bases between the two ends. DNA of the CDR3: TGTGCCAGCAGTGGGATGGTCATGAACACTGAAGCTTTCTTT. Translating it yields CASSGMVMNTEAFF. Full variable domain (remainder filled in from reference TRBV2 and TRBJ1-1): EPEVTQTPSHQVTQMGQEVILRCVPISNHLYFYWYRQILGQKVEFLVSFYNNEISEKSEIFDDQFSVERPDGSNFTLKIRSTKLEDSAMYFCASSGMVMNTEAFFGQGTRLTVV.

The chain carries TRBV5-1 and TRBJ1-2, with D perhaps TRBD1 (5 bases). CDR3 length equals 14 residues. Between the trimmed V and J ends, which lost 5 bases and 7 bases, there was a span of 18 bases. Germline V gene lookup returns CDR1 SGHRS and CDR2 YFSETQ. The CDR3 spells CASRDPGGGSGYTF. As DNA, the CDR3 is TGCGCCAGCAGAGACCCCGGGGGTGGCTCTGGCTACACCTTC.

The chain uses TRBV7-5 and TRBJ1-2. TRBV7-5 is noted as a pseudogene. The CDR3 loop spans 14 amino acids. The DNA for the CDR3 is TGTGTCAGAAGCCCAAGTAGGTATAACTATGGCTACACCTTC. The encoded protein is CVRSPSRYNYGYTF.

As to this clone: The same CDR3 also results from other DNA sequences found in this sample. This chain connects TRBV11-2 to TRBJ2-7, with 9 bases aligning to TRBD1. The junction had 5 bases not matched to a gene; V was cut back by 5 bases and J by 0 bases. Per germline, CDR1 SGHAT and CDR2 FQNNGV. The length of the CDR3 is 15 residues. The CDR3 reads CASSRTGGASYEQYF. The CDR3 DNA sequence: TGTGCCAGCAGCAGAACAGGGGGCGCCTCCTACGAGCAGTACTTC.

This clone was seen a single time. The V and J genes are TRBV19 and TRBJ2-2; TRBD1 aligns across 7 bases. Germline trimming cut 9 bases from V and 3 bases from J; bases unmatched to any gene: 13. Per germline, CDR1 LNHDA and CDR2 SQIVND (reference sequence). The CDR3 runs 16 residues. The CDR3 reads CASRNYRDSYTGELFF. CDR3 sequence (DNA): TGTGCCAGCCGAAACTACCGGGACAGTTACACCGGGGAGCTGTTTTTT.

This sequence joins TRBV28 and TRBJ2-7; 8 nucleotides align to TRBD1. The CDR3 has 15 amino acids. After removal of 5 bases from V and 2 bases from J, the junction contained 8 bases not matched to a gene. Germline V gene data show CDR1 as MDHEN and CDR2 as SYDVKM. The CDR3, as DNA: TGTGCCAGCAGTCCCGGGACAGGTGGAACCTACGAGCAGTACTTC. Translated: CASSPGTGGTYEQYF.

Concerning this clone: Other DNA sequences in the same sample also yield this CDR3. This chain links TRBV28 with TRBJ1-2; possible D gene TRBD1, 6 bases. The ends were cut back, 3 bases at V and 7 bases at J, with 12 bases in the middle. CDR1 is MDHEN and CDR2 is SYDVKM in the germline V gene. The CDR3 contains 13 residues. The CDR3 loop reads CASSLGGALGYTF. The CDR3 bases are TGTGCCAGCAGTTTGGGGGGGGCGCTTGGCTACACCTTC.

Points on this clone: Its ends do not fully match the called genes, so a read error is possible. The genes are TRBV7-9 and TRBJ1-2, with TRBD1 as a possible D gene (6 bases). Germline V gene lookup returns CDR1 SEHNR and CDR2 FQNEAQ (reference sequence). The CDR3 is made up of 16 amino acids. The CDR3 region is CASSLVSWGTNFGYTF. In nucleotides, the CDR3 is TGTGCCAGCAGCTTAGTATCTTGGGGGACAAACTTTGGCTACACCTTC.

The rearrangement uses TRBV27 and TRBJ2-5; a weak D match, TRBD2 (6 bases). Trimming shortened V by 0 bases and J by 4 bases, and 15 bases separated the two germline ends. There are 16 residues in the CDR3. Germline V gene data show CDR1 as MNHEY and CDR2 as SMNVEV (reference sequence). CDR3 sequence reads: CASSLSARGRGETQYF. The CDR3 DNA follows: TGTGCCAGCAGTTTATCGGCGCGGGGCCGCGGAGAGACCCAGTACTTC.

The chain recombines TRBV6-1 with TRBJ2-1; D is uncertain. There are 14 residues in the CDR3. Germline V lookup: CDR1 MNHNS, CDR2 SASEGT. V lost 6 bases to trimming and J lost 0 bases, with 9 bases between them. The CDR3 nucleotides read TGTGCCAGCAGGCAAAAGTACTCCTACAATGAGCAGTTCTTC. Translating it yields CASRQKYSYNEQFF.

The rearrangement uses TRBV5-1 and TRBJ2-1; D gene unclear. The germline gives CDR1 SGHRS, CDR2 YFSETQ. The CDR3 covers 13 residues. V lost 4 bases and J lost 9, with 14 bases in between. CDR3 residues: CASSIDPSSEQFF. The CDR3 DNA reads TGCGCCAGCAGCATCGACCCCTCTAGTGAGCAGTTCTTC.

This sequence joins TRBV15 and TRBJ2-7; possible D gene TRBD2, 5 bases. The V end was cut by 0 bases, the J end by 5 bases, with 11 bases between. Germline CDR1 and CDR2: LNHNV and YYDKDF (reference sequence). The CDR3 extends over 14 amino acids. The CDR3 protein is CATSREGLADEQYF. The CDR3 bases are TGTGCCACCAGCAGAGAAGGGCTAGCAGACGAGCAGTACTTC.

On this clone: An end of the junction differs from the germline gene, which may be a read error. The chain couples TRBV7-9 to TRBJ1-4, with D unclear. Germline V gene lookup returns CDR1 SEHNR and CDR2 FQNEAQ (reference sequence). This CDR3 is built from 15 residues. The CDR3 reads CASSLAGPTSEKLFF. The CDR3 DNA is TGTGCCAGCAGCTTAGCAGGACCTACTAGTGAAAAACTGTTTTTT.